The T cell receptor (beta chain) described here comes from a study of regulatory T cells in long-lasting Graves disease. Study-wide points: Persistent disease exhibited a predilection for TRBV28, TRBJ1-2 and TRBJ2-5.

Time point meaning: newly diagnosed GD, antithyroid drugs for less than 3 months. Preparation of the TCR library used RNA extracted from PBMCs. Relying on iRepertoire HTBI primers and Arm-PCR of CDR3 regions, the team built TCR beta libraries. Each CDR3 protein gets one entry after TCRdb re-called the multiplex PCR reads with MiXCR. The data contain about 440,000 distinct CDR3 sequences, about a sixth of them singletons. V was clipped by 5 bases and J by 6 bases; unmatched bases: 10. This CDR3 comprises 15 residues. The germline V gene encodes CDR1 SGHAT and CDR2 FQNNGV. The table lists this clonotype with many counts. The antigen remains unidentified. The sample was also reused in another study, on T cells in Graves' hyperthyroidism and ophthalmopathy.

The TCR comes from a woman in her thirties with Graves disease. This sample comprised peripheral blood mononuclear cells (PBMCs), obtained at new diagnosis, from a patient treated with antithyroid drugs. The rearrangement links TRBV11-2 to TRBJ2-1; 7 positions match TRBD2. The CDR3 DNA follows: TGTGCCAGCAGCCCGCGGCGGGAGAGGGGCAATGAGCAGTTCTTC. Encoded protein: CASSPRRERGNEQFF.